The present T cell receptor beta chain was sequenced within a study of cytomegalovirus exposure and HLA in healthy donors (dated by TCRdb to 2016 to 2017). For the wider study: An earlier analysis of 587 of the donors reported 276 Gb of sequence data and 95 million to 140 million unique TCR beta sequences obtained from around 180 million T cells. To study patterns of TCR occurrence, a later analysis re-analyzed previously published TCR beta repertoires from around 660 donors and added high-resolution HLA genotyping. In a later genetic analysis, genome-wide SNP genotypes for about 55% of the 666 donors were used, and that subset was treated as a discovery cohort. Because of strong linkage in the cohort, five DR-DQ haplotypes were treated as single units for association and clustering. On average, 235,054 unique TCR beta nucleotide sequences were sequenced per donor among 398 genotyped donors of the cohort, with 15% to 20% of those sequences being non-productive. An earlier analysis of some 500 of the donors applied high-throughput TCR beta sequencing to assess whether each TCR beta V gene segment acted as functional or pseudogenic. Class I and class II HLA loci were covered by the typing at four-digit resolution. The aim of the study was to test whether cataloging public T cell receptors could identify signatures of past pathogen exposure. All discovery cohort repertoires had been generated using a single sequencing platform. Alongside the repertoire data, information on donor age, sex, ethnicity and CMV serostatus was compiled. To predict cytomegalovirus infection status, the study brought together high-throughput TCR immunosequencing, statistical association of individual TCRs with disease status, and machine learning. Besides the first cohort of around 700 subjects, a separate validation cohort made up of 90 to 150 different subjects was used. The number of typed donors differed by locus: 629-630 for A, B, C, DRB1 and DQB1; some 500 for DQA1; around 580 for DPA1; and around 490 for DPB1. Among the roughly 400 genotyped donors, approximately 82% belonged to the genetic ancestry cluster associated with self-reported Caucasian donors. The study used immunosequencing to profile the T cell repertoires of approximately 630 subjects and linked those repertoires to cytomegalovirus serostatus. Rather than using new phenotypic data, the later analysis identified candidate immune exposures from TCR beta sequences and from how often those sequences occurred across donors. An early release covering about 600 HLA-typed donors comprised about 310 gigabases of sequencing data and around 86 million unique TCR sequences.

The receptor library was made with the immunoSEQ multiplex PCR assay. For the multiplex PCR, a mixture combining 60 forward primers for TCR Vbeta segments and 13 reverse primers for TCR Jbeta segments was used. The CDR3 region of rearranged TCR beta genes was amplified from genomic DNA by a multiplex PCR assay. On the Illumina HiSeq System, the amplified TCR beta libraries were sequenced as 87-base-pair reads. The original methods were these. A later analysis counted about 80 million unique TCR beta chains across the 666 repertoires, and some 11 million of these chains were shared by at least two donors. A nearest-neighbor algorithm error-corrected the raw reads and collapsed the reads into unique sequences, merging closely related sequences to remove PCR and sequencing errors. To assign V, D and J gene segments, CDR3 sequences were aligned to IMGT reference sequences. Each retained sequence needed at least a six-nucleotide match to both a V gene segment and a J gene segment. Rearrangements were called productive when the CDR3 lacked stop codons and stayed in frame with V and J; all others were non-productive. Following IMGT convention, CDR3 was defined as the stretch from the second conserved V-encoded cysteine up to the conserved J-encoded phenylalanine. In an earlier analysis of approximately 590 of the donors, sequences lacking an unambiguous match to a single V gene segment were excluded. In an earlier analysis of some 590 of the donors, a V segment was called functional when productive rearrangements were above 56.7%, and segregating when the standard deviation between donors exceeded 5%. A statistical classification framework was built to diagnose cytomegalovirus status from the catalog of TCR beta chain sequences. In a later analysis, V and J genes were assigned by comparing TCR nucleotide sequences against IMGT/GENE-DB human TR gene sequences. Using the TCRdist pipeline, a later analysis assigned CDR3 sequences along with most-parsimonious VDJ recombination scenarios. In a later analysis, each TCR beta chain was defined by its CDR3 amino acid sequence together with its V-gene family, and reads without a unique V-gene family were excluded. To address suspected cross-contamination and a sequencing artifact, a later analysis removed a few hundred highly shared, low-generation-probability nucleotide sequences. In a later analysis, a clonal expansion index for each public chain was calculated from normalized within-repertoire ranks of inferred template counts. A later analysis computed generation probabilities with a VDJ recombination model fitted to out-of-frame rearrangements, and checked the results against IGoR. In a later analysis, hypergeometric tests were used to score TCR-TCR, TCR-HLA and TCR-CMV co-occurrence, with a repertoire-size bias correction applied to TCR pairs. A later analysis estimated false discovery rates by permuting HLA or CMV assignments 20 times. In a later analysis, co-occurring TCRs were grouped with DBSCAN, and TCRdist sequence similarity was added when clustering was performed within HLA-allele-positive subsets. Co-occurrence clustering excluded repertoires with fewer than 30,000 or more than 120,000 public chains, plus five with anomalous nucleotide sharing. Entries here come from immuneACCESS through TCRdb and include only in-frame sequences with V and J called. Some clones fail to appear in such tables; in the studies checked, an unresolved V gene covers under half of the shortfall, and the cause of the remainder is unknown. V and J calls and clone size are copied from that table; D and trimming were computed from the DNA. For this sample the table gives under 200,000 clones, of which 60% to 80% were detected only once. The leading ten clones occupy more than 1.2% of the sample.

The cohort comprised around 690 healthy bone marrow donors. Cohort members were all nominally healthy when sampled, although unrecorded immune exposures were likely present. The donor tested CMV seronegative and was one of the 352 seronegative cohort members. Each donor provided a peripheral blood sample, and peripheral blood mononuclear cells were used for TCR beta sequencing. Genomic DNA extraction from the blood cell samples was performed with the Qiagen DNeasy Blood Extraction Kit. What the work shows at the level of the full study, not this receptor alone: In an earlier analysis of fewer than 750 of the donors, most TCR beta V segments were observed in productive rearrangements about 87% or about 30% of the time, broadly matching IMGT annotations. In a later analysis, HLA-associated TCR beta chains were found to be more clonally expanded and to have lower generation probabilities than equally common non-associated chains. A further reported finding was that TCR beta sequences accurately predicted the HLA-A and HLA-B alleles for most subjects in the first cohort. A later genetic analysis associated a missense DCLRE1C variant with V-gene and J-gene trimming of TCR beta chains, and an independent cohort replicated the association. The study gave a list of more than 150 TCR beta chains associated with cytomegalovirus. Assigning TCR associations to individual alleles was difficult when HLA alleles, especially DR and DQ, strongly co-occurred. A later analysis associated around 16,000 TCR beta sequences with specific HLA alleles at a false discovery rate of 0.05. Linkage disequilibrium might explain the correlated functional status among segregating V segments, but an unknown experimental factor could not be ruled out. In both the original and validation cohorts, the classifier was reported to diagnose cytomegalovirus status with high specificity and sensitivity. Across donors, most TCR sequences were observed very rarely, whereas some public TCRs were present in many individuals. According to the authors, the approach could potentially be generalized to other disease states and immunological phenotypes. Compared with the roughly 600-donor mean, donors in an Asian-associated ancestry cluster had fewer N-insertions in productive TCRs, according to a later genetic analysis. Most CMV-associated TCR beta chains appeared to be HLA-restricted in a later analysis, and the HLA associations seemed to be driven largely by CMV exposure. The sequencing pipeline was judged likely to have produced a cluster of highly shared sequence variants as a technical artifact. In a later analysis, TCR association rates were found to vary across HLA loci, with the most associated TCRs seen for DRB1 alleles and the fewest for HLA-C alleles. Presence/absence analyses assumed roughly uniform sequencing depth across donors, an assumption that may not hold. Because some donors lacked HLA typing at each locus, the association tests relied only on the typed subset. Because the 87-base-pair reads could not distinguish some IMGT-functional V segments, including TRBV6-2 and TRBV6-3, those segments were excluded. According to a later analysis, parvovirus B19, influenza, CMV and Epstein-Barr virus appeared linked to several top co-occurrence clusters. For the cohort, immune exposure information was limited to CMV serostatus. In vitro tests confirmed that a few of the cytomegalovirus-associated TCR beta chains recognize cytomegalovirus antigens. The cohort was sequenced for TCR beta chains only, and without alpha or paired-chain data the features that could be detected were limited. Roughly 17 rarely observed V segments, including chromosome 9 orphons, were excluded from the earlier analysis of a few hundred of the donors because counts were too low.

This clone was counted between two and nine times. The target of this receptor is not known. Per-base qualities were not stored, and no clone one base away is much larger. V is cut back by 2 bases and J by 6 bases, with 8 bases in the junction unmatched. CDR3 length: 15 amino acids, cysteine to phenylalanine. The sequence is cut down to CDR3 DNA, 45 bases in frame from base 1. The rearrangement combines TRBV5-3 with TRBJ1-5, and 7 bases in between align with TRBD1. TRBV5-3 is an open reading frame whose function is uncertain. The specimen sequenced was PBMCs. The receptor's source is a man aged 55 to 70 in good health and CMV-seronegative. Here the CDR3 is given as CARSLRQGGSQPQHF. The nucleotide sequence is TGTGCCAGAAGCTTACGGCAGGGGGGAAGTCAGCCCCAGCATTTT.